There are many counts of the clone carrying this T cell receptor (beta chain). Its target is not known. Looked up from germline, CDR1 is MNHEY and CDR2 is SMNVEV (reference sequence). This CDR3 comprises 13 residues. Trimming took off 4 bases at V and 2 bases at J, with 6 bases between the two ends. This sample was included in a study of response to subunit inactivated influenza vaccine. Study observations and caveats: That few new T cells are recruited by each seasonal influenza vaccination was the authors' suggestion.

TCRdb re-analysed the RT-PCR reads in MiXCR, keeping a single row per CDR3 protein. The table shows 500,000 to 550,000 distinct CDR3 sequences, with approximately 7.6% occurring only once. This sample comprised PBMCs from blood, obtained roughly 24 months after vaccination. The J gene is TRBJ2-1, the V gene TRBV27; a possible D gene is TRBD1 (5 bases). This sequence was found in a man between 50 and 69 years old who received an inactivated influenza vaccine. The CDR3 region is CASSSRAYNEQFF. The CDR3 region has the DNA TGTGCCAGCAGTTCCAGGGCCTACAATGAGCAGTTCTTC.